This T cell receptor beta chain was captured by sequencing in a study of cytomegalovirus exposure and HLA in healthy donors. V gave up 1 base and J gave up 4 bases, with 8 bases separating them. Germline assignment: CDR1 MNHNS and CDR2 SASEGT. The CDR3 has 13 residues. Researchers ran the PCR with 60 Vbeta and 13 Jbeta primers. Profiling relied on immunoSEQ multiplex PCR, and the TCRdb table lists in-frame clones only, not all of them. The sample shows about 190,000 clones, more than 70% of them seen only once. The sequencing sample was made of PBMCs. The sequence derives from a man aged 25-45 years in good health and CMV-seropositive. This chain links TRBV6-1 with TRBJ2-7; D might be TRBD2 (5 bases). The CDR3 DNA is TGTGCCAGCAGTGAAGTCTGGACTTACGAGCAGTACTTC. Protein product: CASSEVWTYEQYF.